The TCR beta chain described here comes from a study of blood T cells in healthy people across ages. Whole-study results and caveats: A roughly linear fall in TCR beta diversity per million T cells was seen with increasing age.

Regarding this clonotype: Antigen unknown.

A sample-barcoded 5' primer and a J-beta primer mix were used in a second PCR of roughly 7 to 11 cycles. TCRdb ran MiXCR on the 5' RACE reads and lists one entry per CDR3 protein. Here the sample spans 1.6 million or so distinct CDR3 sequences, about 32% being singletons. Sequenced sample: blood. The TCR was taken from a woman between 25 and 40 years old in good health.

The CDR3 sequence is CASSQEGNNEQFF. The CDR3 DNA follows: TGTGCCAGCAGCCAAGAGGGGAACAATGAGCAGTTCTTC. The chain uses TRBV3-1 and TRBJ2-1; D remains unclear. Germline CDR1 and CDR2: LGHDT and YNNKEL (reference sequence). The V end lost 0 bases, the J end lost 5 bases, and 5 bases lay between the germline ends. This CDR3 comprises 13 residues.